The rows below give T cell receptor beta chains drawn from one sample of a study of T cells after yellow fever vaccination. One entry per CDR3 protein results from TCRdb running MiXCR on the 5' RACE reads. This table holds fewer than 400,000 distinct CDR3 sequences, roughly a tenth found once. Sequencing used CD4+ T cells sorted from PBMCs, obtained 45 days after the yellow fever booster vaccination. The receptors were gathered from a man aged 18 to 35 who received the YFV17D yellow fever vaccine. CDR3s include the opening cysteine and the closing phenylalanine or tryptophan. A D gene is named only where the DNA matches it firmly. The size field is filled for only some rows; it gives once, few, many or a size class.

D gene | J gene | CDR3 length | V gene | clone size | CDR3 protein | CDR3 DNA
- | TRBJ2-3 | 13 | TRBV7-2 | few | CASSLWTREKQYF | TGTGCCAGCAGCTTGTGGACCCGAGAGAAGCAGTATTTT
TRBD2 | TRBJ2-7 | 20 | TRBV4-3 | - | CASSQDWHAWLAGTTYEQYF | TGCGCCAGCAGCCAAGATTGGCACGCCTGGCTAGCGGGGACCACCTACGAGCAGTACTTC
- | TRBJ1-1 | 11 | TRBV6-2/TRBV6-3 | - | CASSLGRLVFF | TGTGCCAGCAGCTTGGGGAGGTTGGTTTTCTTT
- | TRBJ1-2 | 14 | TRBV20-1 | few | CSASPPGINYGYTF | TGCAGTGCTTCTCCGCCCGGGATAAACTATGGCTACACCTTC
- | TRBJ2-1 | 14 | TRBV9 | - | CASSGDFPLGEQFF | TGTGCCAGCAGCGGGGACTTTCCCCTTGGAGAGCAGTTCTTC
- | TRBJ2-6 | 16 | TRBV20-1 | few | CSARDGINSGANVLTF | TGCAGTGCTAGGGACGGGATAAACTCTGGGGCCAACGTCCTGACTTTC
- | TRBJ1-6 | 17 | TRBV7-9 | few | CASSLASRDGYNSPLHF | TGTGCCAGCAGCTTAGCGAGCCGGGACGGCTATAATTCACCCCTCCACTTT
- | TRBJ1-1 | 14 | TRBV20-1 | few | CSAPAWHKNTEAFF | TGCAGTGCTCCAGCTTGGCACAAGAACACTGAAGCTTTCTTT
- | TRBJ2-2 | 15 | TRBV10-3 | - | CAIKESNEGIRELFF | TGTGCCATCAAGGAGTCGAATGAGGGGATTAGGGAGCTGTTTTTT
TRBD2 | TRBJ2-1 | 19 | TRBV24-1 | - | CATSDYDDGLAGVYNEQFF | TGTGCCACCAGTGACTACGACGATGGGCTAGCGGGGGTCTACAATGAGCAGTTCTTC
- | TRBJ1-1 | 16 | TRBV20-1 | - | CSASLILTGRNTEAFF | TGCAGTGCTAGTCTAATCCTGACAGGAAGGAACACTGAAGCTTTCTTT
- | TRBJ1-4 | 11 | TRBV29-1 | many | CSAGNGTKLFF | TGCAGCGCTGGAAACGGGACAAAACTGTTTTTT
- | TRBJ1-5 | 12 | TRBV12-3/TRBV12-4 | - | CASKIRVEPQHF | TGTGCCAGCAAAATCAGGGTAGAGCCCCAGCATTTT
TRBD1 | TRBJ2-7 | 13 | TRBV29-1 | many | CSVEGTGTYEQYF | TGCAGCGTTGAAGGGACAGGGACCTACGAGCAGTACTTC
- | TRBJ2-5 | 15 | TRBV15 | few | CATSRDHGWDETQYF | TGTGCCACCAGCAGAGATCATGGGTGGGACGAGACCCAGTACTTC
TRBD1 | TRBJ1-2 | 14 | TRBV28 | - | CASAPGGRGYGYTF | TGTGCCAGCGCTCCAGGGGGGCGAGGGTATGGCTACACCTTC
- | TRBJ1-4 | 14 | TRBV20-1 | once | CSARDGRSGEKLFF | TGCAGTGCTAGAGATGGACGTTCTGGTGAAAAACTGTTTTTT
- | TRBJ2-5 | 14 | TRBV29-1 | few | CSVIHSLRRETQYF | TGCAGCGTGATACATTCCCTCCGGCGGGAGACCCAGTACTTC
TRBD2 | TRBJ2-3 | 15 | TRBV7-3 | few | CASSKSGLAFDTQYF | TGTGCCAGCAGCAAGAGCGGACTAGCTTTCGATACGCAGTATTTT